These T cell receptor beta chains were read from a single sample in a study of cytomegalovirus exposure and HLA in healthy donors. The protocol was immunoSEQ multiplex PCR, while the TCRdb copy is restricted to in-frame clones and leaves out a portion. This table has approximately 170,000 clones, roughly 80% appearing once. Sample: PBMCs. The receptors shown here come from a human donor in good health. Both conserved end residues are part of each CDR3. Each record gives: J gene, V gene, CDR3 protein.

TRBJ2-4 | TRBV5-6 | CASTSGGVWTKNIQYF
TRBJ2-7 | TRBV9 | CASSVAAGPYEQYF
TRBJ1-2 | TRBV11-3 | CASSRTGVTHGYTF
TRBJ2-4 | TRBV5-1 | CASSVTSGGVDIQYF
TRBJ2-3 | TRBV2 | CASSEAQGGPDTQYF
TRBJ2-7 | TRBV20-1 | CSARASYGQYF
TRBJ2-3 | TRBV9 | CASSVVPTGAGGGTQYF
TRBJ1-2 | TRBV7-2 | CASSLGFGVGLAGYTF
TRBJ2-1 | TRBV7-2 | CASSLDRVPNEQFF
TRBJ1-5 | TRBV23-1 | CASSPIRQFNQPQHF
TRBJ2-1 | TRBV5-1 | CASSKGLNEQFF
TRBJ1-1 | TRBV15 | CATSRQAKNTEAFF
TRBJ1-2 | TRBV19 | CASTPLGGQLNYGYTF
TRBJ2-3 | TRBV20-1 | CSARAGDTQYF
TRBJ1-6 | TRBV7-8 | CASSLVVFYSGQGNSPLHF
TRBJ1-2 | TRBV7-2 | CASSFSGTAPIGYTF
TRBJ1-6 | TRBV27 | CASRGRRGRDSPLHF
TRBJ2-1 | TRBV25-1 | CASNDRGYNEQFF
TRBJ1-1 | TRBV6-1 | CASSLGQSEAFF
TRBJ1-2 | TRBV19 | CASSIRPGGNYGYTF
TRBJ2-7 | TRBV7-9 | CASSAGRTGNEQYF
TRBJ2-4 | TRBV7-9 | CASSSGLAENIQYF
TRBJ1-5 | TRBV27 | CASSSMIGEGQPQHF
TRBJ1-1 | TRBV6-5 | CAFRIGANTEAFF
TRBJ2-7 | TRBV19 | CASSSSGQGTYEQYF
TRBJ2-3 | TRBV29-1 | CSVGRRGGRGVPDTQYF